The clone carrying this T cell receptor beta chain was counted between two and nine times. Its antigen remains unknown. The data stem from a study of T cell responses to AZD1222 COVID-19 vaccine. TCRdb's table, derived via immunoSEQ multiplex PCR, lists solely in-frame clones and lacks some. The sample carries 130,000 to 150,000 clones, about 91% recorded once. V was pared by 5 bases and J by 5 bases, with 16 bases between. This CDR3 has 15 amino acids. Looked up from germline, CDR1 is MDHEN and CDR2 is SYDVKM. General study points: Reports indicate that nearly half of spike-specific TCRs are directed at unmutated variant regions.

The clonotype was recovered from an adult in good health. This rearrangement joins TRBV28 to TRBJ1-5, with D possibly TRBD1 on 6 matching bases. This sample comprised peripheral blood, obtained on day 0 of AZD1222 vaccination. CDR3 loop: CASSTDRKGYQPQHF. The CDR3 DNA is TGTGCCAGCAGTACCGACAGGAAGGGATATCAGCCCCAGCATTTT.